The 29 T cell receptor beta chains listed next were all sequenced from one sample in a study of OX40 agonist ivuxolimab in advanced cancers. Libraries were prepared by immunoSEQ multiplex PCR; TCRdb keeps only in-frame clonotypes and omits some of them. This table holds 25,000 to 35,000 clones, 65% to 80% found once. The sample was CD4+ or CD8+ T cells sorted from blood, taken in a trial of the OX40 agonist ivuxolimab. The receptors come from an adult with an advanced solid tumor such as melanoma, head and neck, liver or kidney cancer.

This chain connects TRBV4-1 to TRBJ1-2; no definite D call. From germline, CDR1 is MGHRA and CDR2 YSYEKL. The V end lost 2 bases, the J end lost 2 bases, and 9 bases lay between the germline ends. This CDR3 is 14 amino acids long. CDR3 loop: CASSQSSFNYGYTF. CDR3 DNA sequence: TGCGCCAGCAGCCAATCCAGCTTCAACTATGGCTACACCTTC.

The chain has TRBV2 and TRBJ2-2; TRBD2 matches 12 bases. V trimming: 10 bases; J trimming: 6 bases; junction bases outside the gene matches: 15. This CDR3 contains 17 residues. Germline CDR1 and CDR2: SNHLY and FYNNEI. The chain's CDR3 is CATTQGLAGGLSGELFF. Written as DNA, the CDR3 is TGTGCCACCACCCAAGGCCTAGCGGGGGGGTTATCCGGGGAGCTGTTTTTT.

V gene TRBV11-2 combines with J gene TRBJ2-7; 11 nucleotides line up with TRBD2. The CDR3 extends over 17 amino acids. The germline gives CDR1 SGHAT, CDR2 FQNNGV. Trimming cost V 2 bases and J 6 bases; bases outside gene matches: 12. CDR3 loop: CASSLSVAGGRAGEQYF. The CDR3 DNA follows: TGTGCCAGCAGCTTATCGGTAGCGGGGGGGCGGGCTGGCGAGCAGTACTTC.

CDR3 protein: CASSYTPRGGLRGYTF. CDR3 nucleotides: TGTGCCAGCAGTTACACACCTAGGGGGGGCTTGAGGGGCTACACCTTC. The chain recombines TRBV6-5 with TRBJ1-2; the D gene is possibly TRBD1 (6 bases). The CDR3 length is 16 residues. Trimming cost V 2 bases and J 8 bases, with 21 bases left between them. The germline CDR1 and CDR2 sequences are MNHEY and SVGAGI.

V and J are TRBV6-1 and TRBJ2-1, with D unresolved. Germline V CDR1 and CDR2: MNHNS, SASEGT. The CDR3 length is 13 residues. Trimming removed 4 bases at V and 8 bases at J, with 12 bases between. In DNA, the CDR3 is TGTGCCAGCAGTGCCAGACCGGGCCATGAGCAGTTCTTC. Translating it yields CASSARPGHEQFF.

J is TRBJ2-7 and V is TRBV2, with 8 bases lining up with TRBD1. Losses at the gene ends were 7 bases for V and 2 bases for J; bases not matched to a gene: 7. The CDR3 is 14 residues long. CDR1 and CDR2 from the germline V gene are SNHLY and FYNNEI. This CDR3 reads CASTNRQGPYEQYF. Here the CDR3 DNA reads TGTGCCAGCACTAATAGACAGGGGCCCTACGAGCAGTACTTC.

This rearrangement joins TRBV19 to TRBJ1-1; a possible D gene is TRBD1 (6 bases). V gave up 3 bases and J gave up 3 bases, with 17 bases separating them. Germline CDR1 reads LNHDA; CDR2 reads SQIVND (reference sequence). The CDR3 runs 16 residues. Here the CDR3 reads CASSIPTGNRHTEAFF. The CDR3 DNA sequence: TGTGCCAGTAGTATTCCAACAGGGAATCGGCACACTGAAGCTTTCTTT. Drawing the rest from reference TRBV19 and TRBJ1-1, the complete variable domain is DGGITQSPKYLFRKEGQNVTLSCEQNLNHDAMYWYRQDPGQGLRLIYYSQIVNDFQKGDIAEGYSVSREKKESFPLTVTSAQKNPTAFYLCASSIPTGNRHTEAFFGQGTRLTVV.

This rearrangement joins TRBV19 to TRBJ2-2; no definite D call. The ends were cut back, 4 bases at V and 2 bases at J, with 5 bases in the middle. In germline, CDR1 is LNHDA, CDR2 SQIVND (reference sequence). CDR3 length: 13 residues. CDR3 protein: CASSTDNTGELFF. The DNA of the CDR3 is TGTGCCAGTAGTACCGATAACACCGGGGAGCTGTTTTTT.

This clone was seen just once. J is TRBJ2-5 and V is TRBV19, with 8 bases aligning to TRBD1. Germline CDR1 and CDR2: LNHDA and SQIVND (reference sequence). Trimming cost V 4 bases and J 4 bases; bases outside gene matches: 2. The CDR3 has 13 amino acids. The CDR3 region is CASSRGTGETQYF. The CDR3 region has the DNA TGTGCCAGTAGTAGGGGGACAGGAGAGACCCAGTACTTC.

Only a few counts were recorded for this clone. The chain joins TRBV10-1 to TRBJ1-2, with a tentative D call TRBD1 (6 bases). CDR1 and CDR2 (germline): WNHNN, SYGVQD (reference sequence). V gave up 0 bases and J gave up 4 bases, with 21 bases separating them. The CDR3 consists of 18 residues. The DNA of the CDR3 is TGCGCCAGCAGTGAGTCGAGCTGGGGTCAGGGGAGGGTCTATGGCTACACCTTC. Translation: CASSESSWGQGRVYGYTF.

The rearrangement uses TRBV7-9 and TRBJ2-2; D possibly corresponds to TRBD2 (6 bases). The CDR3 length is 16 residues. The germline V gene encodes CDR1 SEHNR and CDR2 FQNEAQ (reference sequence). The V end lost 1 base, the J end lost 4 bases, and 13 bases lay between the germline ends. CDR3 nucleotides: TGTGCCAGCAGCTTAGTGCCTAGCGAAGGCACCGGGGAGCTGTTTTTT. Amino acids: CASSLVPSEGTGELFF.

V and J are TRBV29-1 and TRBJ1-2, with 9 bases matching TRBD1. The V gene's germline CDR1 is SQVTM and CDR2 ANQGSEA. The CDR3 is made up of 14 amino acids. V dropped 5 bases and J dropped 2; count of bases not matched to a gene: 6. The CDR3: CSVTSGTGNYGYTF. CDR3 nucleotides: TGCAGCGTTACATCCGGGACAGGGAACTATGGCTACACCTTC.

The chain has TRBV25-1 and TRBJ1-2, with D uncertain. Germline CDR1 MGHDK, CDR2 SYGVNS. The CDR3 is 11 residues long. V lost 2 bases and J 2 bases, leaving 0 bases between the germline ends. This chain's CDR3 is CASSENYGYTF. The DNA of the CDR3 is TGTGCCAGCAGTGAAAACTATGGCTACACCTTC.

V gene TRBV9 combines with J gene TRBJ2-4; 8 bases are a match to TRBD1. From germline, CDR1 is SGDLS and CDR2 YYNGEE. This CDR3 is 17 amino acids long. V dropped 2 bases and J dropped 0; count of bases not matched to a gene: 7. In DNA form, the CDR3 reads TGTGCCAGCAGCGTTACTGGACAGGGCCGAGCCAAAAACATTCAGTACTTC. This codes for CASSVTGQGRAKNIQYF.

J is TRBJ2-5 and V is TRBV19; D unresolved. CDR1 LNHDA and CDR2 SQIVND come from the germline V gene (reference sequence). The CDR3 is made up of 13 amino acids. Trimming removed 4 bases from V and 11 bases from J, with 17 bases in between. CDR3 nucleotides: TGTGCCAGTAGTACGGGCGCGGAAGGAGAGCAGTACTTC. Amino acids: CASSTGAEGEQYF.

The J gene is TRBJ2-5, the V gene TRBV13, with TRBD2 matching over 9 bases. Germline V gene sequence: CDR1 PRHDT, CDR2 FYEKMQ (reference sequence). Trimming at V came to 5 bases and at J to 4 bases, leaving 8 bases not matched to a gene. This CDR3 spans 15 amino acids. In nucleotides, the CDR3 is TGTGCCAGCAGCCCGGCCGGGACTAGCTTAGAGACCCAGTACTTC. As protein: CASSPAGTSLETQYF.

The rearrangement links TRBV5-6 to TRBJ2-5; 7 bases are shared with TRBD1. V was pared by 4 bases and J by 4 bases, with 10 bases of the junction left unmatched. The V gene's germline CDR1 is SGHDT and CDR2 YYEEEE. This CDR3 has 15 amino acids. DNA of the CDR3: TGTGCCAGCAGCGCCGACAGGGCCATTAGAGAGACCCAGTACTTC. This gives the protein CASSADRAIRETQYF.

This clone has just a few counts. The chain has TRBV6-5 and TRBJ2-6; D might be TRBD1 or TRBD2, each matching 6 bases. The CDR3 contains 14 residues. Trimming left V 10 bases short and J 1 base short, with 11 bases between. Germline V gene data show CDR1 as MNHEY and CDR2 as SVGAGI. CDR3 sequence reads: CATRGLSGANVLTF. CDR3 in DNA: TGTGCCACCCGGGGGCTTTCTGGGGCCAACGTCCTGACTTTC.

The chain has TRBV2 and TRBJ1-2; D is ambiguous. V shed 4 bases and J shed 0 bases, with 18 bases lying between them. The CDR3 contains 17 residues. In germline, CDR1 is SNHLY, CDR2 FYNNEI. The CDR3 protein is CASSGGPLEQANYGYTF. The CDR3, as DNA: TGTGCCAGCAGTGGTGGGCCACTTGAGCAAGCTAACTATGGCTACACCTTC.

CDR3 sequence (DNA): TGTGCCAGCAGTTCCCGGGGGCACGAGCAGTACTTC. Translation gives CASSSRGHEQYF. This chain joins TRBV27 and TRBJ2-7; D possibly matches TRBD1 or TRBD2 (6 bases each). Germline assignment: CDR1 MNHEY and CDR2 SMNVEV (reference sequence). CDR3 length equals 12 residues. The V gene lost 4 bases and the J gene lost 5 bases, with 9 bases spanning the gap.

This chain links TRBV5-4 with TRBJ1-4; 9 positions match TRBD1. Unmatched junction bases numbered 6, after V lost 4 bases and J lost 8 bases. CDR1 and CDR2 (germline): SGHNT, YYREEE (reference sequence). The CDR3 loop spans 14 amino acids. CDR3 region: CASSKGQGREKLFF. As DNA, the CDR3 is TGTGCCAGCAGCAAGGGACAGGGAAGGGAAAAACTGTTTTTT.

The chain links TRBV2 to TRBJ2-3; possible D gene TRBD2, 6 bases. Trimming left V 5 bases short and J 3 bases short, with 12 bases between. The CDR3 totals 14 residues. In germline, CDR1 is SNHLY, CDR2 FYNNEI. CDR3 coding DNA: TGTGCCAGCAGTATACGACTAGATACAGATACGCAGTATTTT. Its protein is CASSIRLDTDTQYF.

The V call is TRBV5-4, the J call TRBJ2-7; D ambiguous. This CDR3 is 13 amino acids long. V lost 0 bases and J lost 2, with 6 bases in between. Germline loops: CDR1 SGHNT, CDR2 YYREEE (reference sequence). In DNA, the CDR3 is TGTGCCAGCAGCTTGGAGGCAGCCTACGAGCAGTACTTC. This gives the protein CASSLEAAYEQYF.

Here the CDR3 reads CASSSSGTGYNEQFF. For the CDR3, the DNA is TGTGCCAGCAGCTCCTCCGGGACAGGGTACAATGAGCAGTTCTTC. The chain is built from TRBV7-3 and TRBJ2-1; 9 bases line up with TRBD1. The CDR3 runs to 15 residues. Germline assignment: CDR1 SGHTA and CDR2 FQGTGA. V dropped 4 bases and J dropped 4; count of bases not matched to a gene: 5.

This clone was detected only once. The chain couples TRBV6-5 to TRBJ2-3; the match to TRBD1 covers 8 bases. Per germline, CDR1 MNHEY and CDR2 SVGAGI. The trim removed 5 bases at V and 2 bases at J, leaving 6 bases unmatched. This CDR3 has 15 amino acids. The DNA for the CDR3 is TGTGCCAGCAGTCGGACAGGGCTACACACAGATACGCAGTATTTT. Translation: CASSRTGLHTDTQYF.

V is TRBV6-5 and J is TRBJ1-2; 9 bases agree with TRBD1. The CDR3 runs to 14 residues. In germline, CDR1 is MNHEY, CDR2 SVGAGI. Losses at the gene ends were 5 bases for V and 2 bases for J; bases not matched to a gene: 3. CDR3 DNA: TGTGCCAGCAGTGGGGACAGGGTCAACTATGGCTACACCTTC. Its translation is CASSGDRVNYGYTF.

On this clone: A much larger clone lies one base from this, so it may be a read error. The V call is TRBV5-1, the J call TRBJ1-4, with 7 nucleotides matching TRBD1. CDR1 is SGHRS, CDR2 YFSETQ, per germline. V gave up 0 bases and J gave up 7 bases; unmatched junction bases: 3. CDR3 length equals 14 residues. CDR3 sequence: CASSLGQGGEKLFF. Written as DNA, the CDR3 is TGCGCCAGCAGCTTGGGACAGGGCGGTGAAAAACTGTTTTTT. The whole variable domain, filled in from reference TRBV5-1 and TRBJ1-4, reads KAGVTQTPRYLIKTRGQQVTLSCSPISGHRSVSWYQQTPGQGLQFLFEYFSETQRNKGNFPGRFSGRQFSNSRSEMNVSTLELGDSALYLCASSLGQGGEKLFFGSGTQLSVL.

This chain links TRBV27 with TRBJ2-7; TRBD2 might be the D (5 bases). Trimming pared 3 bases from V and 2 bases from J, leaving 8 bases between. The germline V gene has CDR1 MNHEY and CDR2 SMNVEV (reference sequence). CDR3 length: 13 amino acids. The CDR3 protein is CASSFRGPYEQYF. The CDR3 coding sequence is TGTGCCAGCAGTTTCCGGGGTCCCTACGAGCAGTACTTC.

This chain connects TRBV2 to TRBJ1-2; the D gene is possibly TRBD1 (5 bases). Trimming took 8 bases from V and 4 from J, leaving 11 bases between them. The CDR3 extends over 12 amino acids. In germline, CDR1 is SNHLY, CDR2 FYNNEI. CDR3 residues: CASRGGSYGYTF. DNA for the CDR3: TGTGCCAGCCGCGGGGGGAGCTATGGCTACACCTTC. Full variable domain (outside the CDR3, taken from reference TRBV2 and TRBJ1-2): EPEVTQTPSHQVTQMGQEVILRCVPISNHLYFYWYRQILGQKVEFLVSFYNNEISEKSEIFDDQFSVERPDGSNFTLKIRSTKLEDSAMYFCASRGGSYGYTFGSGTRLTVV.